This T cell receptor beta chain came from a study of shared clonotypes between healthy human individuals (dated by TCRdb to 2020 to 2021). With regard to the full study: The cohort included a few men and a couple of women between 18 and 49 years of age. Blood TCR repertoires of roughly five healthy adults were deeply sequenced to estimate repertoire size and the extent of clonotype sharing between individuals. To increase sequencing depth and limit assay-specific biases, different laboratories used diverse techniques to prepare libraries and sequence TCR repertoires. Between about 0.94 and 8.9 billion PBMCs per donor were obtained by leukapheresis. Broader findings and caveats from the paper: The genetic and exposure-history diversity represented was limited by the small number of donors. Pairwise subsampling led to the expectation that sequencing depth would affect the degree of clonotype sharing among donors. Sampling was restricted to blood, and TCR repertoires in tissues likely differ from the TCR repertoires found in blood.

Using the deep immunoSEQ assay, TCR CDR3 regions were amplified from genomic DNA by multiplex PCR. Genomic DNA extracted from each cell subset was distributed evenly over all wells of several immunoSEQ 96-well plates, and each plate served as one replicate. Each replicate PCR for unsorted PBMC received about 310 ng genomic DNA, equal to about 30,000 T cell genomes. Unsorted PBMC genomic DNA was sequenced across ten immunoSEQ deep assay plates. The purified libraries were quantified using a Qubit 3.0 fluorometer, sized with a Bioanalyzer 2100, and then quantified again using the KAPA Library Quantification kit. Every immunoSEQ 96-well plate was sequenced on a dedicated single-read 150-cycle Illumina NextSeq 550 flow cell. As for the authors' bioinformatics: Because the immunoSEQ output held only junctional sequences and lacked quality scores, the filtering could not match the filtering applied to full-length reads. Sequences were annotated with PyIR, a Python wrapper for IgBLAST v1.9, and V/J genes and CDR3 were assigned using IMGT germline references. Reads were filtered out if the reads had weak V/J assignments (E-value above 1e-6), no CDR3, stop codons, out-of-frame junctions, or ambiguous translated residues. A V3J clonotype was defined by an identical inferred V gene, J gene, and CDR3 amino acid sequence. The percentage overlap between two repertoires was calculated by dividing the number of shared unique clonotypes by the size of the smaller repertoire. Three approaches were used to assess repertoire richness: RTK rarefaction, the Chao1 estimator, and Recon v2.1 estimates of unobserved clonotypes. TCRdb holds this immuneACCESS table with in-frame rearrangements only. Some clones are missing; in checked studies, unresolved V genes explain under half, and the rest has no known cause. D and trimming come from the DNA, and the V and J calls and clone size come from that table. This sample has roughly 500,000 clones in its table, and approximately 80% of those were observed once. Together, the top ten hold approximately 12% of the sample.

Healthy HIV-negative adults with no recently reported acute infections or vaccinations were included as donors. Only Caucasian adults living in Nashville, Tennessee, USA were represented among the donors. For unsorted samples, tens of millions of PBMCs were counted, and genomic DNA was extracted using the QIAamp DNA Blood Mini kit. Blood was obtained by leukapheresis, after which PBMCs were separated by Ficoll-Histopaque density gradient centrifugation and cryopreserved in liquid nitrogen vapor phase. As regards this clone: Its target antigen remains unknown. Within one base of it there is no much larger clone, and no base qualities were kept.

The receptor was derived from a woman in her thirties or forties in good health. Some clones in this sample may be carry-over from other donors' samples. Sequenced material: PBMCs.

The DNA sequence follows: TGCGCCAGCAGCTTGGACCCAGGCACAGATACGCAGTATTTT. Translation gives CASSLDPGTDTQYF. The rearrangement joined TRBV5-1 to TRBJ2-3; no D gene can be assigned with confidence. The CDR3 contains 14 residues, cysteine and phenylalanine counted. The sequence is cut down to CDR3 DNA, 42 bases in frame from base 1. Reading the germline V gene gives CDR1 SGHRS and CDR2 YFSETQ. The V end loses 0 bases and the J end loses 1 base, and a stretch of 6 bases separates them.